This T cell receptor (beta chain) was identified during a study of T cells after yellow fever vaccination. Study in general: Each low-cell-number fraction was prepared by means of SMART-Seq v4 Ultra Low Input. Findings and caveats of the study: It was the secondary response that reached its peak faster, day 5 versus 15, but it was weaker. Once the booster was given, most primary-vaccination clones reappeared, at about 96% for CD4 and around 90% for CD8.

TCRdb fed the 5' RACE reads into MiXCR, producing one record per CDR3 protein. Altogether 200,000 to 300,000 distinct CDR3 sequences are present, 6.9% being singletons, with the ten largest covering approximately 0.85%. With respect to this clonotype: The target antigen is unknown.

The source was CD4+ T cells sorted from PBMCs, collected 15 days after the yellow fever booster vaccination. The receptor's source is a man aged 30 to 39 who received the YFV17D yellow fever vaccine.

CDR3 sequence reads: CASSLAGLNVAGEQYF. As DNA, the CDR3 is TGTGCCAGCAGCTTAGCGGGACTCAACGTCGCGGGCGAGCAGTACTTC. The chain combines TRBV7-2 with TRBJ2-7; weak D call: TRBD2 (6 bases). The ends were cut back, 0 bases at V and 6 bases at J, with 18 bases in the middle. This CDR3 is 16 amino acids long. Germline CDR1 and CDR2: SGHTA and FQGNSA.